This TCR beta chain appears in the sequencing data of a study of graft-versus-host responses after intestinal transplantation. About the research overall: Anti-thymocyte globulin induction was given to all recipients, followed by tacrolimus and steroids for roughly three years. Study conclusions and caveats: Within allografts, high graft-versus-host to host-versus-graft clonal ratios were seen among patients with graft-donor T cell macrochimerism.

Germline V gives CDR1 MNHEY, CDR2 SMNVEV (reference sequence). Unmatched junction bases numbered 4, after V lost 3 bases and J lost 5 bases. The CDR3 has 14 amino acids. As concerns this clone: Antigen specificity is unknown.

This table comes from immunoSEQ multiplex PCR, and its TCRdb copy is limited to in-frame clones, with some not included. Of over 85,000 clones in the sample, over 85% are singletons; the top ten hold over 0.45%. The clonotype originates from a human donor who received an intestinal transplant. Specimen: unstimulated CD8+ T cells sorted from spleen or lymph node cells, collected before intestinal transplant. V gene TRBV27 combines with J gene TRBJ2-5, with 9 bases that match TRBD1. The CDR3 loop reads CASSFGTGFETQYF. The CDR3 bases are TGTGCCAGCAGTTTCGGGACAGGGTTTGAGACCCAGTACTTC.